This section outlines one T cell receptor beta chain sequence together with its context. Its specificity is unknown. The data derive from a study of T cell repertoires in cytomegalovirus infection. CDR1 and CDR2 from the germline V gene are SGHTA and FQGNSA. The CDR3 runs to 17 residues. V dropped 6 bases and J dropped 1; count of bases not matched to a gene: 11. TCRdb re-called the reads through MiXCR, storing one row per CDR3 protein. The sample has around 770,000 distinct CDR3 sequences, roughly 29% seen once. The rearrangement links TRBV7-2 to TRBJ2-3; 9 nucleotides match TRBD2. This sequence was found in a human donor in good health (CMV status not recorded). Some clones in this sample may be carry-over from other donors' samples. The sequencing used cultured CD8+ T cells from PBMCs, collected from culture after CMV antigen stimulation. The CDR3: CASSYPLAGVGTDTQYF. DNA for the CDR3: TGTGCCAGCAGTTACCCTTTAGCGGGGGTTGGCACAGATACGCAGTATTTT.